This T cell receptor beta chain was sequenced for a study of T cell responses to AZD1222 COVID-19 vaccine. Study-wide context: Timing groups of about 4 and about 12 weeks for second doses were pooled.

TCRdb's copy holds only in-frame clones and misses some; the assay was immunoSEQ multiplex PCR. Altogether fewer than 120,000 clones are present, over 75% being singletons, with the ten largest covering 4.6%. Findings of the study overall: At baseline, just five or six AZD1222 recipients tested seropositive. Two AZD1222 administrations were followed by greater Spike-specific TCR breadth and depth.

Concerning this clone itself: Its antigen is as yet unknown.

This CDR3 contains 17 residues. Germline V gene sequence: CDR1 ENHRY, CDR2 SYGVKD. V trimming: 7 bases; J trimming: 2 bases; junction bases outside the gene matches: 9. The sample in question was peripheral blood, obtained on day 0 of AZD1222 vaccination. This sequence joins TRBV10-3 and TRBJ2-3, with 13 bases identical to TRBD2. This TCR derives from an adult in good health. In DNA, the CDR3 is TGTGCCATCAAAAGGACTAGCGGGGGAAACCCCACAGATACGCAGTATTTT. The encoded protein is CAIKRTSGGNPTDTQYF.